This T cell receptor (beta chain) was recovered during a study of blood T cells in healthy people across ages. Study-level background: About one barcoded beta molecule per two T cells came from capture by template switching.

For the second PCR, which ran for roughly 6 to 11 cycles, a sample-barcoded 5' primer and a J-beta primer mix were used. TCRdb itself ran the 5' RACE reads through MiXCR, one entry per CDR3 protein. The table has 550,000 to 700,000 distinct CDR3 sequences, roughly 29% seen once; the top ten hold under 20%. Study results and caveats: Compared with aged donors, long-lived donors showed fewer expanded clones, suggesting selection. Roughly linearly, TCR beta diversity per million T cells fell as age increased.

From germline, CDR1 is DFQATT and CDR2 SNEGSKA (reference sequence). CDR3 length: 14 residues. J gave up 6 bases and V 1 base, and 6 bases lay outside the gene matches. This clonotype has just a few counts. The antigen is unknown. Healthy Caucasian individuals from Russia aged roughly 6 to 90 served as donors. Source material: blood. This TCR was sampled from a woman in her 70s in good health. The rearrangement joins TRBV20-1 to TRBJ2-3; TRBD1 matches at 8 bases. The CDR3 DNA reads TGCAGTGCTAGAGCGCAGGGGGCATCGGATACGCAGTATTTT. Translated: CSARAQGASDTQYF.